This is a list of T cell receptor beta chains from one sample in a study of long-term antiretroviral therapy in people with HIV. TCRdb keeps only in-frame clones here, not all; method: immunoSEQ multiplex PCR. The sample consists of 39,000 or so clones, 82% of them appearing once. The sample here was unsorted PBMCs, taken 0.6 years after starting antiretroviral therapy. These receptors originate from a man aged 18 to 29 with HIV. Both conserved end residues are part of each CDR3. Fields, in order: J gene, CDR3 length, D gene, clone size, V gene, CDR3 DNA, CDR3 protein. D genes are given only for firm matches. The size field is filled for only some rows; it gives once, few, many or a size class.

j_gene: TRBJ1-4; len: 11; d_gene: .; abundance: few; v_gene: TRBV6-6; CDR3nt: TGTGCCAGCAGCACTAATGAAAAACTGTTTTTT; CDR3aa: CASSTNEKLFF
j_gene: TRBJ2-7; len: 15; d_gene: .; abundance: .; v_gene: TRBV4-1; CDR3nt: TGCGCCAGCAGCCAAGTCTGGGGAACCCTAAACGAGCAGTACTTC; CDR3aa: CASSQVWGTLNEQYF
j_gene: TRBJ2-5; len: 16; d_gene: TRBD2; abundance: .; v_gene: TRBV6-4; CDR3nt: TGTGCCAGCAGTGGATCCGCGGGAGGGCGGGGGGAGACCCAGTACTTC; CDR3aa: CASSGSAGGRGETQYF
j_gene: TRBJ2-1; len: 15; d_gene: TRBD2; abundance: .; v_gene: TRBV11-2; CDR3nt: TGTGCCAGCAGCCTTACTAGCGGGGGTTACAATGAGCAGTTCTTC; CDR3aa: CASSLTSGGYNEQFF
j_gene: TRBJ1-1; len: 13; d_gene: .; abundance: .; v_gene: TRBV2; CDR3nt: TGTGCCAGCAGTCTGGCGGCGGGGACTGAAGCTTTCTTT; CDR3aa: CASSLAAGTEAFF
j_gene: TRBJ2-3; len: 14; d_gene: .; abundance: .; v_gene: TRBV10-3; CDR3nt: TGTGCCATCAGTGTGGCGGGGAGGACAGATACGCAGTATTTT; CDR3aa: CAISVAGRTDTQYF
j_gene: TRBJ2-7; len: 13; d_gene: TRBD1; abundance: few; v_gene: TRBV6-1; CDR3nt: TGTGCCAGCATTGGGACAGCCGTTGGCGAGCAGTACTTC; CDR3aa: CASIGTAVGEQYF
j_gene: TRBJ1-1; len: 14; d_gene: TRBD1; abundance: .; v_gene: TRBV2; CDR3nt: TGTGCCAGCAGTAGACAGGGGATTAACACTGAAGCTTTCTTT; CDR3aa: CASSRQGINTEAFF
j_gene: TRBJ2-7; len: 16; d_gene: .; abundance: few; v_gene: TRBV7-2; CDR3nt: TGTGCCAGCAGCCCACGTCGGGTCGGGACCTACTACGAGCAGTACTTC; CDR3aa: CASSPRRVGTYYEQYF
j_gene: TRBJ1-2; len: 16; d_gene: .; abundance: .; v_gene: TRBV10-3; CDR3nt: TGTGCCATCAGTGAGTTACTGAGTGGCGGGATCTATGGCTACACCTTC; CDR3aa: CAISELLSGGIYGYTF
j_gene: TRBJ1-2; len: 15; d_gene: .; abundance: .; v_gene: TRBV4-3; CDR3nt: TGCGCCAGCAGCCAAGAAGGGGAGGCACTCTATGGCTACACCTTC; CDR3aa: CASSQEGEALYGYTF
j_gene: TRBJ2-2; len: 13; d_gene: .; abundance: .; v_gene: TRBV19; CDR3nt: TGTGCCAGTAGTTACACAGGGCTCGGGGAGCTGTTTTTT; CDR3aa: CASSYTGLGELFF
j_gene: TRBJ1-5; len: 14; d_gene: .; abundance: .; v_gene: TRBV28; CDR3nt: TGTGCCAGCAGTTCCCGGGACCCAAATCAGCCCCAGCATTTT; CDR3aa: CASSSRDPNQPQHF
j_gene: TRBJ2-1; len: 15; d_gene: TRBD2; abundance: .; v_gene: TRBV10-3; CDR3nt: TGTGCCATCAGCACCCCTAGCGGGAGTAACGATGAGCAGTTCTTC; CDR3aa: CAISTPSGSNDEQFF
j_gene: TRBJ2-3; len: 13; d_gene: .; abundance: .; v_gene: TRBV28; CDR3nt: TGTGCCAGCAGTTTAGCGGGCACAGATACGCAGTATTTT; CDR3aa: CASSLAGTDTQYF
j_gene: TRBJ2-7; len: 14; d_gene: .; abundance: .; v_gene: TRBV15; CDR3nt: TGTGCCACCAGCAGCCATTTTGTGGGGGGCCAGCAGTACTTC; CDR3aa: CATSSHFVGGQQYF
j_gene: TRBJ2-2; len: 16; d_gene: .; abundance: .; v_gene: TRBV11-3; CDR3nt: TGTGCCAGCAGCTTAGATGGCAGTGTCGGCAACGGGGAGCTGTTTTTT; CDR3aa: CASSLDGSVGNGELFF
j_gene: TRBJ2-2; len: 15; d_gene: .; abundance: .; v_gene: TRBV19; CDR3nt: TGTGCCAGTGTCTCCGGGGAAGGGTACACCGGGGAGCTGTTTTTT; CDR3aa: CASVSGEGYTGELFF
j_gene: TRBJ2-7; len: 15; d_gene: .; abundance: .; v_gene: TRBV6-5; CDR3nt: TGTGCCAGCAGTTACCAAGGGACCTTCTCCTACGAGCAGTACTTC; CDR3aa: CASSYQGTFSYEQYF
j_gene: TRBJ1-2; len: 12; d_gene: .; abundance: .; v_gene: TRBV18; CDR3nt: TGTGCCAGCTCACCGATCGGGGATGGCTACACCTTC; CDR3aa: CASSPIGDGYTF
j_gene: TRBJ1-1; len: 16; d_gene: .; abundance: .; v_gene: TRBV28; CDR3nt: TGTGCCAGCAGTTTAGGGTGGGGTGTCGGGGGCATCAGGGCTTTCTTT; CDR3aa: CASSLGWGVGGIRAFF
j_gene: TRBJ2-7; len: 14; d_gene: TRBD2; abundance: few; v_gene: TRBV7-2; CDR3nt: TGTGCCAGCAGCTCTATAGCGGGAGGGTACGAGCAGTACTTC; CDR3aa: CASSSIAGGYEQYF
j_gene: TRBJ1-2; len: 15; d_gene: .; abundance: .; v_gene: TRBV14; CDR3nt: TGTGCCAGCAGCCAAGAGGGGGGGTACGGCTATGGCTACACCTTC; CDR3aa: CASSQEGGYGYGYTF
j_gene: TRBJ2-7; len: 14; d_gene: TRBD1; abundance: .; v_gene: TRBV11-2; CDR3nt: TGTGCCAGCAGCCGACAGGGGGCTTTAGAAGAGCAGTACTTC; CDR3aa: CASSRQGALEEQYF
j_gene: TRBJ1-1; len: 15; d_gene: .; abundance: .; v_gene: TRBV7-3; CDR3nt: TGTGCCAGCAGCTTATTGGGGGGCGTTGAATCGGAAGCTTTCTTT; CDR3aa: CASSLLGGVESEAFF
j_gene: TRBJ2-2; len: 17; d_gene: .; abundance: .; v_gene: TRBV11-2; CDR3nt: TGTGCCAGCAGCTTAGGTGGGGTTAGAGTTAACACCGGGGAGCTGTTTTTT; CDR3aa: CASSLGGVRVNTGELFF
j_gene: TRBJ2-1; len: 14; d_gene: .; abundance: .; v_gene: TRBV9; CDR3nt: TGTGCCAGCAGCGTAGTGGGGAGCCAGCATGAGCAGTTCTTC; CDR3aa: CASSVVGSQHEQFF
j_gene: TRBJ2-1; len: 17; d_gene: TRBD2; abundance: .; v_gene: TRBV14; CDR3nt: TGTGCCAGCAGCCGAGGAACCGGGACTAGATCCTACAATGAGCAGTTCTTC; CDR3aa: CASSRGTGTRSYNEQFF
j_gene: TRBJ2-2; len: 14; d_gene: TRBD1; abundance: .; v_gene: TRBV2; CDR3nt: TGTGCCAGCAGGAAGGGACAGGGGACCGGGGAGCTGTTTTTT; CDR3aa: CASRKGQGTGELFF
j_gene: TRBJ2-7; len: 14; d_gene: TRBD2; abundance: few; v_gene: TRBV27; CDR3nt: TGTGCCAGCAGCTCTAGCGGGAGGCAGTACGAGCAGTACTTC; CDR3aa: CASSSSGRQYEQYF
j_gene: TRBJ1-1; len: 16; d_gene: .; abundance: .; v_gene: TRBV7-8; CDR3nt: TGTGCCAGCAGCTTGGAATTGGTACAGGGGAACACTGAAGCTTTCTTT; CDR3aa: CASSLELVQGNTEAFF
j_gene: TRBJ2-1; len: 12; d_gene: .; abundance: .; v_gene: TRBV27; CDR3nt: TGTGCCAGCAGTTTGATGGGAAATGAGCAGTTCTTC; CDR3aa: CASSLMGNEQFF
j_gene: TRBJ2-3; len: 15; d_gene: TRBD2; abundance: few; v_gene: TRBV6-6; CDR3nt: TGTGCCAGCAGTCCGACTGGCGGGAGGGGAAATACGCAGTATTTT; CDR3aa: CASSPTGGRGNTQYF
j_gene: TRBJ2-5; len: 14; d_gene: .; abundance: .; v_gene: TRBV7-2; CDR3nt: TGTGCCAGCAGCTTAGCGGGACGAAGGGAGACCCAGTACTTC; CDR3aa: CASSLAGRRETQYF
j_gene: TRBJ1-5; len: 15; d_gene: .; abundance: .; v_gene: TRBV7-6; CDR3nt: TGTGCCAGCAGCTTAGCCCCTAGTAGCAATCAGCCCCAGCATTTT; CDR3aa: CASSLAPSSNQPQHF
j_gene: TRBJ2-7; len: 14; d_gene: .; abundance: .; v_gene: TRBV5-5; CDR3nt: TGTGCCAGCAGCTTGGCAGTACCCCCGGGGGAGCAGTACTTC; CDR3aa: CASSLAVPPGEQYF
j_gene: TRBJ2-7; len: 15; d_gene: TRBD2; abundance: .; v_gene: TRBV30; CDR3nt: TGTGCCTGGAGTACGGGCGGGAGGGCCAGGAACGAGCAGTACTTC; CDR3aa: CAWSTGGRARNEQYF
j_gene: TRBJ1-2; len: 16; d_gene: TRBD1; abundance: .; v_gene: TRBV4-3; CDR3nt: TGCGCCAGCAGCCAAGCCCCGGGACAGGGGGGCTATGGCTACACCTTC; CDR3aa: CASSQAPGQGGYGYTF
j_gene: TRBJ2-7; len: 15; d_gene: TRBD1; abundance: .; v_gene: TRBV11-2; CDR3nt: TGTGCCAGCAGCCCGGGACAGGGGCCCTCCTACGAGCAGTACTTC; CDR3aa: CASSPGQGPSYEQYF
j_gene: TRBJ2-7; len: 13; d_gene: .; abundance: .; v_gene: TRBV7-2; CDR3nt: TGTGCCAGCAGCCCGGATGGGTTCTACGAGCAGTACTTC; CDR3aa: CASSPDGFYEQYF
j_gene: TRBJ2-7; len: 14; d_gene: .; abundance: few; v_gene: TRBV6-6; CDR3nt: TGTGCCAGCAGAATACCGGGACAAGACTACGAGCAGTACTTC; CDR3aa: CASRIPGQDYEQYF